These 19 T cell receptor beta chains were all obtained from the same sample, sequenced in a study of blood T cell repertoires in COVID-19. Data came from immunoSEQ multiplex PCR; TCRdb stores just in-frame clones and leaves some out. The data show approximately 140,000 clones, 65% to 90% seen once. The source material was peripheral blood. These receptors were taken from a man in his 70s with acute or convalescent COVID-19.

The rearrangement links TRBV6-5 to TRBJ1-2; no clear D. CDR3 length equals 13 residues. Trimming cost V 2 bases and J 2 bases, with 6 bases left between them. Germline V gene sequence: CDR1 MNHEY, CDR2 SVGAGI. CDR3 DNA sequence: TGTGCCAGCAGTTACAAGCTGAACTATGGCTACACCTTC. Translation: CASSYKLNYGYTF.

This clone has only a few counts. V usage is TRBV4-2 and J usage is TRBJ2-2; 10 positions agree with TRBD1. The length of the CDR3 is 16 residues. The V gene's germline CDR1 is LGHNA and CDR2 YNFKEQ. Trimming took 4 bases from V and 1 from J; bases not matched to a gene: 3. CDR3 DNA sequence: TGTGCCAGCAGCCGGACAGGGGGAATGAACACCGGGGAGCTGTTTTTT. Protein sequence: CASSRTGGMNTGELFF.

The chain combines TRBV3-1 (or the pseudogene TRBV3-2) with TRBJ2-1; D is perhaps TRBD2 (6 bases). V shed 8 bases and J shed 6 bases, with 14 bases lying between them. CDR3 length: 13 residues. Looked up from germline, CDR1 is LGHDT and CDR2 is YNNKEL (reference sequence). CDR3 DNA sequence: TGTGCCAGCGAGAGCGGGTCCCTCAATGAGCAGTTCTTC. Translated: CASESGSLNEQFF.

This clone occurred a few times. At one end the junction does not follow the germline gene, possibly because of a read error. V usage is TRBV7-7 and J usage is TRBJ2-1; D possibly corresponds to TRBD1 (7 bases). Per the germline V gene, CDR1 is SSHAT and CDR2 is FNYEAQ (reference sequence). CDR3 length equals 15 residues. CDR3 nucleotides: TGTGCTAGCAGCTTAGGCAGGGGGACTTACAATGAGCAGTTCTTC. Its protein product is CASSLGRGTYNEQFF.

The chain recombines TRBV13 with TRBJ2-3; 14 nucleotides align to TRBD2. This CDR3 contains 17 residues. V shed 0 bases, J shed 5 bases, and the junction held 4 bases outside the gene matches. Germline V gene data show CDR1 as PRHDT and CDR2 as FYEKMQ (reference sequence). CDR3 protein: CASSLGGTSGRVDTQYF. The CDR3, as DNA: TGTGCCAGCAGCTTAGGGGGGACTAGCGGGAGAGTAGATACGCAGTATTTT.

The chain carries TRBV7-2 and TRBJ1-6, with a weak D call TRBD1 (5 bases). CDR3 length: 16 residues. V gave up 0 bases and J gave up 7 bases, with 13 bases separating them. Looked up from germline, CDR1 is SGHTA and CDR2 is FQGNSA. The CDR3 loop is CASSLAGQGFNSPLHF. CDR3 nucleotides: TGTGCCAGCAGCTTAGCAGGGCAGGGATTCAATTCACCCCTCCACTTT.

The chain links TRBV27 to TRBJ2-3; TRBD2 agrees at 9 bases. The CDR3 sequence is 16 residues long. Germline trimming cut 3 bases from V and 2 bases from J; bases unmatched to any gene: 6. CDR1 is MNHEY, CDR2 SMNVEV, per germline (reference sequence). CDR3 region: CASSFSRTSVTDTQYF. As DNA, the CDR3 is TGTGCCAGCAGTTTTAGTAGGACTAGCGTCACAGATACGCAGTATTTT.

The chain combines TRBV9 with TRBJ2-7, with 7 bases fitting TRBD2. CDR3 length equals 16 residues. Per germline, CDR1 SGDLS and CDR2 YYNGEE. Unmatched junction bases numbered 11, after V lost 3 bases and J lost 2 bases. The CDR3 nucleotides read TGTGCCAGCAGCGCCCAAGCGGGAACGGGCCCCTACGAGCAGTACTTC. It yields the protein CASSAQAGTGPYEQYF.

The J gene is TRBJ2-7, the V gene TRBV15; 7 bases align to TRBD2. Germline trimming cut 2 bases from V and 7 bases from J; bases unmatched to any gene: 11. This CDR3 region has 15 residues. In germline, CDR1 is LNHNV, CDR2 YYDKDF (reference sequence). CDR3 amino acids: CATSRRLSGTPEQYF. CDR3 DNA: TGTGCCACCAGCAGAAGACTAAGCGGGACGCCAGAGCAGTACTTC.

This chain links TRBV10-3 with TRBJ1-2, with 7 bases aligning to TRBD1. Germline lookup yields CDR1 ENHRY and CDR2 SYGVKD. CDR3 size: 14 residues. With V trimmed by 2 bases and J by 8 bases, 8 bases remained unmatched. The CDR3 DNA reads TGTGCCATCAGTGAGCATTCCCAGGGGGACGGCTACACCTTC. This sequence encodes CAISEHSQGDGYTF.

CDR3 region: CASSPGLGTDTQYF. In DNA, the CDR3 is TGTGCCAGCAGCCCTGGACTAGGCACAGATACGCAGTATTTT. The V call is TRBV11-2, the J call TRBJ2-3, with TRBD2 matching 7 bases. This CDR3 region has 14 residues. CDR1 is SGHAT and CDR2 is FQNNGV in the germline V gene. V was clipped by 5 bases and J by 1 base; unmatched bases: 3.

The chain is built from TRBV18 and TRBJ2-3, with 11 bases fitting TRBD1. The CDR3 is 16 residues long. The trim removed 3 bases at V and 5 bases at J, leaving 7 bases unmatched. The germline V gene has CDR1 KGHSH and CDR2 LQKENI. CDR3 bases: TGTGCCAGCTCACCCCCCAGGACAGGGGGCGTAGATACGCAGTATTTT. Translating it yields CASSPPRTGGVDTQYF.

The chain is built from TRBV28 and TRBJ2-7; D gene uncertain. The length of the CDR3 is 13 residues. Looked up from germline, CDR1 is MDHEN and CDR2 is SYDVKM. Trimming removed 6 bases from V and 0 bases from J, with 9 bases in between. In DNA, the CDR3 is TGTGCCAGCAGGACGGAGAGCTCCTACGAGCAGTACTTC. The encoded protein is CASRTESSYEQYF.

This chain uses TRBV19 with TRBJ2-6; maybe TRBD2 (5 bases). This CDR3 has 14 residues. Germline V CDR1 and CDR2: LNHDA, SQIVND (reference sequence). V lost 11 bases and J 3 bases, leaving 14 bases between the germline ends. CDR3 region: CAGMRVGGANVLTF. The CDR3 DNA reads as TGTGCCGGGATGAGGGTCGGTGGGGCCAACGTCCTGACTTTC.

The rearrangement links TRBV5-4 to TRBJ2-7; 11 bases match TRBD2. Germline V lookup: CDR1 SGHNT, CDR2 YYREEE (reference sequence). With V trimmed by 0 bases and J by 3 bases, 8 bases remained unmatched. The CDR3 runs to 17 residues. This chain's CDR3 is CASSLGVTTSGNYEQYF. CDR3 nucleotide sequence: TGTGCCAGCAGCTTGGGAGTAACGACTAGCGGGAACTACGAGCAGTACTTC.

V is TRBV7-2 and J is TRBJ2-3, with D perhaps TRBD2 (5 bases). V lost 3 bases and J 4 bases, leaving 11 bases between the germline ends. Germline loops: CDR1 SGHTA, CDR2 FQGNSA. The CDR3 runs to 14 residues. The CDR3, as DNA: TGTGCCAGCAGCTTCATGGGAGTCGCAGATACGCAGTATTTT. Protein sequence: CASSFMGVADTQYF.

V usage is TRBV10-2 and J usage is TRBJ2-5; D ambiguous. The CDR3 loop spans 12 amino acids. Trimming pared 6 bases from V and 0 bases from J, leaving 5 bases between. Germline V gives CDR1 WSHSY, CDR2 SAAADI. The CDR3 loop is CASRSYQETQYF. The CDR3 region has the DNA TGCGCCAGCAGGTCATACCAAGAGACCCAGTACTTC.

The chain carries TRBV19 and TRBJ2-7; TRBD2 matches at 7 bases. This CDR3 has 15 residues. Trimming removed 2 bases from V and 6 bases from J; junction bases left unmatched: 10. Germline loops: CDR1 LNHDA, CDR2 SQIVND (reference sequence). Here the CDR3 reads CASSISGLAESEQYF. The CDR3 coding sequence is TGTGCCAGTAGTATATCCGGCCTAGCGGAAAGCGAGCAGTACTTC.

The V and J genes are TRBV27 and TRBJ2-1, with D possibly TRBD2 on 6 matching bases. Germline lookup yields CDR1 MNHEY and CDR2 SMNVEV (reference sequence). The germline V and J ends were trimmed by 6 bases and 7 bases, with 16 bases remaining between them. The CDR3 length is 14 residues. This chain's CDR3 is CASSRPPGENEQFF. The DNA for the CDR3 is TGTGCCAGCAGCCGACCGCCGGGAGAGAATGAGCAGTTCTTC.